This TCR beta chain stems from a study of blood T cell repertoires in COVID-19. Study background: Collection of acute and convalescent COVID-19 samples took place in the United States, Italy and Spain.

The CDR3 spans 13 residues. Germline loops: CDR1 MDHEN, CDR2 SYDVKM. Trimming shortened V by 7 bases and J by 8 bases, and 14 bases separated the two germline ends. Under the authors' procedure: Amplifying reference gene primers gave estimates of nucleated cell counts. Generated by immunoSEQ multiplex PCR, the TCRdb table keeps only in-frame clones and is missing some. That table supplies the V and J calls and clone size; D and trimming were determined from the DNA. Of 65,000 to 95,000 clones in the sample, approximately 93% are singletons; the top ten hold about 2.5%. Sample: peripheral blood. This clonotype originated in a man aged 45-65 years with COVID-19, enrolled during active disease. V and J are TRBV28 and TRBJ1-4; the D gene is possibly TRBD1 (6 bases). Here the CDR3 DNA reads TGTGCCAGCACACAGGGTGGAGAGGAAAAACTGTTTTTT. Translation gives CASTQGGEEKLFF.